The 4 T cell receptor beta chains presented below share a single source sample, sequenced in a study of shared clonotypes between healthy human individuals. Generated by immunoSEQ multiplex PCR, the TCRdb table keeps only in-frame clones and is missing some. The table records around 2.1 million clones, around 95% of them present only once. The sequenced sample was naive CD4+ T cells sorted from blood. The subset was: CD45RA+ positively selected. These receptors all come from a man between 18 and 29 years old in good health.

The rearrangement joins TRBV7-9 to TRBJ2-7, with 10 bases that match TRBD1. Germline V CDR1 and CDR2: SEHNR, FQNEAQ (reference sequence). The V and J ends lost 4 bases and 2 bases, in that order; junction bases with no gene match: 5. CDR3 size: 15 residues. CDR3 in DNA: TGTGCCAGCAGCTCACGGACAGGGGGAGCCTACGAGCAGTACTTC. It codes for CASSSRTGGAYEQYF.

This clone was found a few times. This chain uses TRBV30 with TRBJ2-7, with a possible D match to TRBD1 (5 bases). The CDR3 sequence is 17 residues long. Germline V gene data show CDR1 as GTSNPN and CDR2 as SVGIG (reference sequence). Between the trimmed V and J ends, which lost 3 bases and 5 bases, there was a span of 26 bases. The CDR3 is CAWSHYPRQHPRNEQYF. CDR3 nucleotide sequence: TGTGCCTGGAGCCACTATCCCCGACAGCACCCTAGGAACGAGCAGTACTTC.

As for this clone: Other DNA sequences in the sample encode the same CDR3. The V call is TRBV18, the J call TRBJ2-1; maybe TRBD2 (6 bases). There are 15 residues in the CDR3. The germline gives CDR1 KGHSH, CDR2 LQKENI. The V and J ends lost 3 bases and 0 bases respectively, with 9 bases between them. CDR3 loop: CASSPGTGSYNEQFF. The CDR3 DNA follows: TGTGCCAGCTCACCCGGGACTGGCTCCTACAATGAGCAGTTCTTC.

The chain employs TRBV21-1 and TRBJ2-7; the D call of TRBD1 is as the table states it, not checked on the DNA. TRBV21-1 is designated a pseudogene. The CDR3 runs to 17 residues. The CDR3 loop is CASSKGPGGGSSYEQYF. The CDR3 DNA sequence: TGTGCCAGCAGCAAAGGCCCAGGGGGCGGAAGCTCCTACGAGCAGTACTTC.